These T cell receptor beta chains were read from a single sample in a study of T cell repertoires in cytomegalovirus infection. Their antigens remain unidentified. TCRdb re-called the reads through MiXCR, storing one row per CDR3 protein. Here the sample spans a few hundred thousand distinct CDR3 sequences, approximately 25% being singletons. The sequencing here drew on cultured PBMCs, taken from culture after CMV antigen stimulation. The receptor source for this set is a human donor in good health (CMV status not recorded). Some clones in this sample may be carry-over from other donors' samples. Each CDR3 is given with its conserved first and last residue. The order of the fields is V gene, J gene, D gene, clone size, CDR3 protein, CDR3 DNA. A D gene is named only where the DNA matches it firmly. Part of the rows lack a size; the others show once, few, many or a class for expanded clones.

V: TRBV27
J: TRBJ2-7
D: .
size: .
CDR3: CTSSPGPDSFGEQYF
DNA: TGTACCAGCAGTCCCGGCCCGGACTCTTTCGGGGAGCAGTACTTC

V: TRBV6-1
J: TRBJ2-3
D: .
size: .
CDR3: CASSFATQDTQYF
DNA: TGTGCCAGCAGTTTTGCGACCCAAGATACGCAGTATTTT

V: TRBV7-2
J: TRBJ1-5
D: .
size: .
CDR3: CASSLVEAGSGQPQHF
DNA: TGTGCCAGCAGCTTAGTCGAGGCAGGGTCAGGGCAGCCCCAGCATTTT

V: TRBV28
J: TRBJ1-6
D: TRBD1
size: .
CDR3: CASSLIGQGYNSPLHF
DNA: TGTGCCAGCAGTTTAATCGGACAGGGATATAATTCACCCCTCCACTTT

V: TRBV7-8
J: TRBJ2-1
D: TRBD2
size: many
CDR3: CASSYGSGRAYNEQFF
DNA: TGTGCCAGCAGCTACGGGTCCGGGAGGGCCTACAATGAGCAGTTCTTC

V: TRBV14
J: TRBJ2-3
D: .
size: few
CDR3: CASSLRSRGTDTQYF
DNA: TGTGCCAGCAGCCTCCGGTCGCGAGGCACAGATACGCAGTATTTT

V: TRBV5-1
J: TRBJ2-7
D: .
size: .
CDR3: CASSFEGGGVGGEQYF
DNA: TGCGCCAGCAGCTTCGAAGGGGGGGGGGTTGGAGGAGAGCAGTACTTC

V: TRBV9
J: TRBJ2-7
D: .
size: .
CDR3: CASSTRQETTTHEQYF
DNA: TGTGCCAGCAGCACCCGACAGGAGACGACGACCCACGAGCAGTACTTC

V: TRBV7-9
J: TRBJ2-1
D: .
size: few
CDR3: CASSFNGVGEREQFF
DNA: TGTGCCAGCAGCTTCAACGGGGTGGGAGAACGGGAGCAGTTCTTC

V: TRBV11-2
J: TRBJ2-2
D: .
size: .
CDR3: CASSLDGRDFVTGELFF
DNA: TGTGCCAGCAGCTTAGATGGTCGGGACTTCGTCACCGGGGAGCTGTTTTTT

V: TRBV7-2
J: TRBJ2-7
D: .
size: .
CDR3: CASSLAEGSSYEQYF
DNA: TGTGCCAGCAGCTTAGCGGAGGGAAGCTCCTACGAGCAGTACTTC

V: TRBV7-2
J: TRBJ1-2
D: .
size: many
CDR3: CASSVGGGDYGYTF
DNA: TGTGCCAGCAGCGTCGGGGGTGGGGATTATGGCTACACCTTC

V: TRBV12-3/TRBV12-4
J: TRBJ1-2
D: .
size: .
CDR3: CASRSSAGAYGYTF
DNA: TGTGCCAGCAGAAGCTCGGCAGGGGCCTATGGCTACACCTTC

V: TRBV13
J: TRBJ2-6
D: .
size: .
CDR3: CASSREAGANVLTF
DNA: TGTGCCAGCAGCAGGGAGGCTGGGGCCAACGTCCTGACTTTC

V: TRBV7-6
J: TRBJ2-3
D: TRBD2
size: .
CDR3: CASSFKRESDTQYF
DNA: TGTGCCAGCAGCTTTAAGCGGGAGTCAGATACGCAGTATTTT

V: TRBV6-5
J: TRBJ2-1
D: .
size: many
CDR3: CASSYGTLSSYNEQFF
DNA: TGTGCCAGCAGTTACGGGACCCTGAGCTCCTACAATGAGCAGTTCTTC

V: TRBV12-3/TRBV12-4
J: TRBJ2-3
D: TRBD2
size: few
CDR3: CASSSGIASGYSTDTQYF
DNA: TGTGCCAGCAGTTCTGGGATTGCTAGCGGGTATAGCACAGATACGCAGTATTTT

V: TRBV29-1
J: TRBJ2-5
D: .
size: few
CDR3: CSGAMNGETQYF
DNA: TGCAGCGGTGCCATGAACGGAGAGACCCAGTACTTC

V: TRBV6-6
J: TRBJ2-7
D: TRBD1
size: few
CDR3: CASSYKWTGGDEQYF
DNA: TGTGCCAGCAGTTACAAGTGGACAGGGGGGGACGAGCAGTACTTC

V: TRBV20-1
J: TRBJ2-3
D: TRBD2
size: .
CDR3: CSAATSGSADTQYF
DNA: TGCAGTGCCGCGACTAGCGGGAGCGCAGATACGCAGTATTTT

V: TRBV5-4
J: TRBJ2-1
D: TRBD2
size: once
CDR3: CASSLVGREGSEQFF
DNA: TGTGCCAGCAGCTTGGTAGGGCGGGAGGGGAGTGAGCAGTTCTTC

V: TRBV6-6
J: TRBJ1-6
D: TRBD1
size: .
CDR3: CASSYNWDRANSPLHF
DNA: TGTGCCAGCAGTTACAATTGGGACAGAGCAAATTCACCCCTCCACTTT

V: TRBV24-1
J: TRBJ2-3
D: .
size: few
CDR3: CATSAPASFDTQYF
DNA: TGTGCCACCAGCGCCCCCGCTAGCTTCGATACGCAGTATTTT

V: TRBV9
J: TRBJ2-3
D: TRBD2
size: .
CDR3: CASSAGLAKDTQYF
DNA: TGTGCCAGCAGCGCGGGACTAGCGAAAGATACGCAGTATTTT

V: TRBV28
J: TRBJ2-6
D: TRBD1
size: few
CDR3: CASIRGGQTSGANVLTF
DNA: TGTGCCAGCATCCGAGGGGGACAGACCTCTGGGGCCAACGTCCTGACTTTC

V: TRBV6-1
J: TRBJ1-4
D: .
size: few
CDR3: CASSTTGKGEKLFF
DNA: TGTGCCAGCAGTACTACAGGGAAGGGAGAAAAACTGTTTTTT

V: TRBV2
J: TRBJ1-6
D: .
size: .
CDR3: CASSPGLQTNSPLHF
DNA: TGTGCCAGCAGTCCTGGACTGCAAACTAATTCACCCCTCCACTTT

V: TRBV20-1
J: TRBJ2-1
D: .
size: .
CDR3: CSARDYASNNEQFF
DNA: TGCAGTGCTAGAGATTATGCTAGCAACAATGAGCAGTTCTTC

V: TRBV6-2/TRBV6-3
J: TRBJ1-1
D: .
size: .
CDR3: CASRQLTEAFF
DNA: TGTGCCAGCCGACAGCTCACTGAAGCTTTCTTT

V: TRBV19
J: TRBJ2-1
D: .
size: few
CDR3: CASSTLGNEQFF
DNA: TGTGCCAGTAGTACCCTCGGGAATGAGCAGTTCTTC

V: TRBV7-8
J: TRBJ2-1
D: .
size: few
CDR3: CASSLRQGAYNEQFF
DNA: TGTGCCAGCAGCTTAAGGCAAGGGGCCTACAATGAGCAGTTCTTC

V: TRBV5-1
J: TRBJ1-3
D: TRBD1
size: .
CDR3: CASSLAGSRGTGNTIYF
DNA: TGCGCCAGCAGCTTGGCCGGGTCCAGGGGGACTGGAAACACCATATATTTT

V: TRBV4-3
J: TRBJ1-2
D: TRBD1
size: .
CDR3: CASGPDWRDRPNYGYTF
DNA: TGCGCCAGCGGCCCCGACTGGAGGGACAGGCCGAACTATGGCTACACCTTC

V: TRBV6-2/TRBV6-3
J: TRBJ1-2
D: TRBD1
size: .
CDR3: CASGLTGAASYGYTF
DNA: TGTGCCAGCGGACTGACAGGGGCCGCCTCCTATGGCTACACCTTC

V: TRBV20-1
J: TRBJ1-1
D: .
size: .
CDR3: CSATTPLTRLNTEAFF
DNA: TGCAGTGCTACAACTCCACTCACAAGGTTAAACACTGAAGCTTTCTTT

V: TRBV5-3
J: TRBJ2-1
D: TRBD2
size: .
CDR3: CASSWGGREELYNEQFF
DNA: TGTGCCAGCAGCTGGGGCGGGCGGGAGGAGTTATACAATGAGCAGTTCTTC

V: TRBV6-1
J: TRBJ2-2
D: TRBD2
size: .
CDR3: CASGATSGSTGELFF
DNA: TGTGCCAGCGGGGCGACTAGCGGGAGCACCGGGGAGCTGTTTTTT

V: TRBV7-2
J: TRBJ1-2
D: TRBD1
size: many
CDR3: CASSRDRGDGYTF
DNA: TGTGCCAGCAGCCGGGACAGGGGAGACGGCTACACCTTC

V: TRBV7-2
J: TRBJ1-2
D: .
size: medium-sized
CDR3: CASSLGLGLGYGYTF
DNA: TGTGCCAGCAGCTTAGGGCTGGGTTTAGGCTATGGCTACACCTTC

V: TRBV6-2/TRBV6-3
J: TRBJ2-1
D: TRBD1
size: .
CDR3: CASRGPGQGGEQFF
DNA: TGTGCCAGCAGGGGCCCGGGACAGGGGGGTGAGCAGTTCTTC

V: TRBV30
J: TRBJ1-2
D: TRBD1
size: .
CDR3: CAWRFPDRGLYGYTF
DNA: TGTGCCTGGAGGTTCCCGGACAGGGGGCTTTATGGCTACACCTTC

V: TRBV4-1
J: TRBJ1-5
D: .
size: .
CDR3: CASSQDGGIRNQPQHF
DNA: TGCGCCAGCAGCCAAGATGGGGGAATTAGGAATCAGCCCCAGCATTTT